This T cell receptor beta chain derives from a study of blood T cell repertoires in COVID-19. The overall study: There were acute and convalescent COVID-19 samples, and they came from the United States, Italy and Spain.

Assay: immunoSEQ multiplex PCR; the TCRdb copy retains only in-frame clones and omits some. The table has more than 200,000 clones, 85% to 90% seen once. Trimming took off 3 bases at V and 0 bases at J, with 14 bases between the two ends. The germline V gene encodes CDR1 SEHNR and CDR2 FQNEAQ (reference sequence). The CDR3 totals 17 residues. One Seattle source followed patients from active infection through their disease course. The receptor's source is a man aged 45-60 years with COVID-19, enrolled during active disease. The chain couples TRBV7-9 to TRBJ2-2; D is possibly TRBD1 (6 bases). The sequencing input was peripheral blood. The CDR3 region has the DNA TGTGCCAGCAGCTTCGGTTCGGACAGCGCGAACACCGGGGAGCTGTTTTTT. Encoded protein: CASSFGSDSANTGELFF.